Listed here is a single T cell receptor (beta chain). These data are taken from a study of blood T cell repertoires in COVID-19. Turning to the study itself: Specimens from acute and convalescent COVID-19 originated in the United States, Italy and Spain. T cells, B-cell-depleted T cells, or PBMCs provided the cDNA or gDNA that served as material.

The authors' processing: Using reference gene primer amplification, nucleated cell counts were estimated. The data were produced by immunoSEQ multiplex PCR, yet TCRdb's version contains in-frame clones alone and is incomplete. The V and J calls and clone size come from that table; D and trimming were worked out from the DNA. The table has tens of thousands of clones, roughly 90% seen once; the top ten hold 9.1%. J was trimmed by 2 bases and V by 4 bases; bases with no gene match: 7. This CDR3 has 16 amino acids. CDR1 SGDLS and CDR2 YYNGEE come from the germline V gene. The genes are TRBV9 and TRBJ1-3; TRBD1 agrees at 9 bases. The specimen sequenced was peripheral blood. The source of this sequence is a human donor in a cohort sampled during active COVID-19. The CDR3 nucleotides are TGTGCCAGCAGCCCCTCAACAGGGGGCACTGGAAACACCATATATTTT. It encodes CASSPSTGGTGNTIYF.